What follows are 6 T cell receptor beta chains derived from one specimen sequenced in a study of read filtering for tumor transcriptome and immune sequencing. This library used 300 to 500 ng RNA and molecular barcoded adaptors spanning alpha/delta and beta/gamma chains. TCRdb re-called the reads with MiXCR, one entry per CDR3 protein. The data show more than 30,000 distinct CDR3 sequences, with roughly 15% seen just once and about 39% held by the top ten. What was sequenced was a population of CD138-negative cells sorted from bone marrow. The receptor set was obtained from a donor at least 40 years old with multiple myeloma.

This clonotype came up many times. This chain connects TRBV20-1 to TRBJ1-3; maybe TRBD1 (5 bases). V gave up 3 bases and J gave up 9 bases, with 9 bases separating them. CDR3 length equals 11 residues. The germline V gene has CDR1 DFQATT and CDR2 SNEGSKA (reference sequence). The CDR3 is CSARTVGTIYF. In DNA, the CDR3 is TGCAGTGCTAGGACAGTTGGCACCATATATTTT.

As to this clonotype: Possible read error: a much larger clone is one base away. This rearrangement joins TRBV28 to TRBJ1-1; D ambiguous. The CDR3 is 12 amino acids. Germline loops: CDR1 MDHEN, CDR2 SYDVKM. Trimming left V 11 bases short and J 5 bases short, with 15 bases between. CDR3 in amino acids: CAGNLARTEAFF. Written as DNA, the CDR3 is TGTGCCGGCAACCTTGCTCGGACTGAAGCTTTCTTT.

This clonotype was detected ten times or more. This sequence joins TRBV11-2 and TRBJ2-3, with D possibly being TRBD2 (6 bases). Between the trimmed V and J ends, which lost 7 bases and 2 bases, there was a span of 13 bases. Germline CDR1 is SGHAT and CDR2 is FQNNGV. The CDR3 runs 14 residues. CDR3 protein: CASTLEGVTDTQYF. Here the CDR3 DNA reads TGTGCCAGCACCCTGGAGGGAGTCACAGATACGCAGTATTTT.

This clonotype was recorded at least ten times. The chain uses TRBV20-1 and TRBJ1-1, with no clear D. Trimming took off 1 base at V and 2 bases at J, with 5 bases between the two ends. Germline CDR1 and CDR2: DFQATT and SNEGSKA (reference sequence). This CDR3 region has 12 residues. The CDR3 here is CSARAGNTEAFF. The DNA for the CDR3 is TGCAGTGCTAGAGCAGGTAACACTGAAGCTTTCTTT.

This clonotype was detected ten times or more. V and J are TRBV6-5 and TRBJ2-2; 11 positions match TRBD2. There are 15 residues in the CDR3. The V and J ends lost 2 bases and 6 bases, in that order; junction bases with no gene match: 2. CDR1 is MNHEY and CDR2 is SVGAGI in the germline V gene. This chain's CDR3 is CASSYGTSGPGELFF. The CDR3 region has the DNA TGTGCCAGCAGTTACGGGACTAGCGGTCCCGGGGAGCTGTTTTTT.

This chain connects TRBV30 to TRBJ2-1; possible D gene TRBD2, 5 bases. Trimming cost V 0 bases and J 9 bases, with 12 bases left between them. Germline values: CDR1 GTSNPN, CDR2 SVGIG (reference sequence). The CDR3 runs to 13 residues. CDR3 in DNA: TGTGCCTGGAGTGTTACTGCTAGCTCTGAGCAGTTCTTC. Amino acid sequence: CAWSVTASSEQFF. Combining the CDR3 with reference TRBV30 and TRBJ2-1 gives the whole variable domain SQTIHQWPATLVQPVGSPLSLECTVEGTSNPNLYWYRQAAGRGLQLLFYSVGIGQISSEVPQNLSASRPQDRQFILSSKKLLLSDSGFYLCAWSVTASSEQFFGPGTRLTVL.